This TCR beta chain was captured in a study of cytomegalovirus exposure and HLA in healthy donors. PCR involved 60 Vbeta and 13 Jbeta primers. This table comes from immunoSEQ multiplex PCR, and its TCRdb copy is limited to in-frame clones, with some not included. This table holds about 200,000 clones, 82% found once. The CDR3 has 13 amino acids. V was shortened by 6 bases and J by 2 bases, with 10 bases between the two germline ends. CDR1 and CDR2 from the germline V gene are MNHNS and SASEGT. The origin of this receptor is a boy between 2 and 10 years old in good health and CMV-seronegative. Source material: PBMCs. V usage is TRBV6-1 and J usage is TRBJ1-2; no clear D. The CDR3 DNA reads TGTGCCAGCAGCCCTGGGAGGAACTATGGCTACACCTTC. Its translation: CASSPGRNYGYTF.